This section outlines one T cell receptor beta chain sequence together with its context. The target antigen is unknown. The data stem from a study of shared clonotypes between healthy human individuals. Study in general: Per donor, CD8 memory used one plate, CD8 naive used two, CD4 memory used three and CD4 naive used three.

Overall study findings and caveats: Around 5% was the fraction of naive CD4 clonotypes found shared across four donors.

Germline CDR1 and CDR2: SGHRS and YFSETQ. The length of the CDR3 is 14 residues. Trimming left V 8 bases short and J 0 bases short, with 12 bases between. Repertoires were generated with immunoSEQ multiplex PCR, while TCRdb's copy carries only in-frame clones and drops some. Of 1.4 million or so clones detected, 98% to 99% appear once; the ten largest clones hold about 0.4%. The chain has TRBV5-1 and TRBJ2-1; no firm D call. This TCR was sampled from a man aged 25-40 years in good health. Sequences were obtained from naive CD4+ T cells sorted from blood. The subset is: CD45RA+ positively selected. The DNA for the CDR3 is TGCGCCAGTACCCGGGCTAGCTCCTACAATGAGCAGTTCTTC. It specifies CASTRASSYNEQFF.